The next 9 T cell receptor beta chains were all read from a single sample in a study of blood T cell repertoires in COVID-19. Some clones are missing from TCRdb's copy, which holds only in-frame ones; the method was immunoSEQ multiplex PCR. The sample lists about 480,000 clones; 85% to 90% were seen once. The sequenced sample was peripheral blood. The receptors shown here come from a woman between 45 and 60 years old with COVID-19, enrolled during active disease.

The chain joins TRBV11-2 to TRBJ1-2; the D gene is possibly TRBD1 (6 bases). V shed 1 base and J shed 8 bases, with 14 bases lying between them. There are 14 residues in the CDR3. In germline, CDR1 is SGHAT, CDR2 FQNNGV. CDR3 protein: CASSLGQVLEGYTF. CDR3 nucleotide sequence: TGTGCCAGCAGCTTAGGACAGGTGCTGGAGGGCTACACCTTC.

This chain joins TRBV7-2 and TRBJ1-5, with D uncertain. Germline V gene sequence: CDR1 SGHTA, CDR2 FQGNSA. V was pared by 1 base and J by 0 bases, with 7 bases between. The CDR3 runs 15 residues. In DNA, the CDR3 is TGTGCCAGCAGCTTAGACTCGGGTAGCAATCAGCCCCAGCATTTT. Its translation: CASSLDSGSNQPQHF.

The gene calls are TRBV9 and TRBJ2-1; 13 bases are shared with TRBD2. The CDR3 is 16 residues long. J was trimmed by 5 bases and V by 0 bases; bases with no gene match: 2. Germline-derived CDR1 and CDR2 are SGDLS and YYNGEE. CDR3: CASSVETSGGNNEQFF. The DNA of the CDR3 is TGTGCCAGCAGCGTAGAGACTAGCGGGGGGAACAATGAGCAGTTCTTC.

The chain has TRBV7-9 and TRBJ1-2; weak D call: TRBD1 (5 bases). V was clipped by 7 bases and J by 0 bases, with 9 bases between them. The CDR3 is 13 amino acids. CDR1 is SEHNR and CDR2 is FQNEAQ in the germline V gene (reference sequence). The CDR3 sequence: CASTLTANYGYTF. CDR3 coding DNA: TGTGCCAGCACCCTGACAGCTAACTATGGCTACACCTTC.

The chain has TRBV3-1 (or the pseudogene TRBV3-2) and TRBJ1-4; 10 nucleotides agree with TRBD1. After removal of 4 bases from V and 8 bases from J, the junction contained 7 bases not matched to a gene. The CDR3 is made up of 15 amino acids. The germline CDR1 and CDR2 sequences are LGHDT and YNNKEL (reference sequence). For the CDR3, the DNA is TGTGCCAGCAGCCTGACAGGGGGCACCGTAGAAAAACTGTTTTTT. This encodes CASSLTGGTVEKLFF.

CDR3 protein: CASSTTVAVSYNEQFF. DNA for the CDR3: TGTGCCAGTAGTACCACAGTAGCGGTCTCCTACAATGAGCAGTTCTTC. The chain carries TRBV19 and TRBJ2-1; tentatively, D is TRBD2 (6 bases). The length of the CDR3 is 16 residues. Germline V gene data show CDR1 as LNHDA and CDR2 as SQIVND (reference sequence). The ends were cut back, 4 bases at V and 0 bases at J, with 13 bases in the middle.

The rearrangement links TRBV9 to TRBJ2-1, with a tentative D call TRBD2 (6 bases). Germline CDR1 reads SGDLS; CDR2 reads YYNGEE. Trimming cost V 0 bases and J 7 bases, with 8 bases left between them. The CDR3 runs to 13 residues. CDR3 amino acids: CASSVGTINEQFF. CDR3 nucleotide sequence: TGTGCCAGCAGCGTAGGGACTATAAATGAGCAGTTCTTC.

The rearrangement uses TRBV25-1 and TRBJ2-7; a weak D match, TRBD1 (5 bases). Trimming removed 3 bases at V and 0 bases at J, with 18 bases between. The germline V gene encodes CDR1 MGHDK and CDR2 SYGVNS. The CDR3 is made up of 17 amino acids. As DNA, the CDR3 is TGTGCCAGCAGTGATCCCTTCCTCGTGGACACCTCCTACGAGCAGTACTTC. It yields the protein CASSDPFLVDTSYEQYF.

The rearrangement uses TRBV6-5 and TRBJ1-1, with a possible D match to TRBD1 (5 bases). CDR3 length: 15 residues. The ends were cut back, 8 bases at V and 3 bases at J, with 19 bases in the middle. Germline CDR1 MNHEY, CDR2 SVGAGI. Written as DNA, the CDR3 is TGTGCCAGCTCGGTAGTAAGAACGGGGGACACTGAAGCTTTCTTT. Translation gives CASSVVRTGDTEAFF.